This TCR beta chain was sequenced for a study of T cell changes during pregnancy in multiple sclerosis. Germline CDR1 SGHTA, CDR2 FQGNSA. V lost 4 bases to trimming and J lost 6 bases; unmatched junction nucleotides: 9. The CDR3 is 15 amino acids. Generated by immunoSEQ multiplex PCR, the TCRdb table keeps only in-frame clones and is missing some. The sample lists 15,000 to 20,000 clones, approximately 96% occurring once. This chain connects TRBV7-2 to TRBJ2-7; 10 bases are shared with TRBD1. The material sequenced was peripheral blood, taken in the third trimester of pregnancy. The origin of this receptor is a female donor with multiple sclerosis, enrolled in a pregnancy study. CDR3 sequence reads: CASSSYSGTGVEQYF. The CDR3 DNA sequence: TGTGCCAGCAGCTCTTATAGCGGGACAGGGGTCGAGCAGTACTTC. Based on the CDR3 plus reference TRBV7-2 and TRBJ2-7, the full variable domain is GAGVSQSPSNKVTEKGKDVELRCDPISGHTALYWYRQSLGQGLEFLIYFQGNSAPDKSGLPSDRFSAERTGGSVSTLTIQRTQQEDSAVYLCASSSYSGTGVEQYFGPGTRLTVT.